What follows are 5 T cell receptor beta chains derived from one specimen sequenced in a study of beta chain features in type 1 diabetes (dated by TCRdb to about 2018). The receptor library was made with the immunoSEQ multiplex PCR assay. The High Capacity cDNA Reverse Transcription Kit was used to reverse transcribe all of the isolated RNA, meaning that expressed TCRB transcripts were what got sequenced. TCRdb stores this immuneACCESS table with in-frame sequences only. Part of the clones is absent; in the studies checked, under half of the shortfall reflects unresolved V genes, and no reason is known for the rest. The sample profile shows 620,000 or so clones; about 14% of them were found once. 0.093% of the sample lies in the top ten. The sequenced sample consisted of naive CD4+ T cells from blood. The sample's cell subset or site label, decoded: true naive CD4+ T cells. These TCRs come from a man younger than 35 in good health.

This clone was seen only a few times. The chain links TRBV28 to TRBJ2-7, with TRBD1 matching over 8 bases. The germline V gene has CDR1 MDHEN and CDR2 SYDVKM. V trimming: 6 bases; J trimming: 3 bases; junction bases outside the gene matches: 7. The length of the CDR3 is 14 residues. The CDR3 DNA sequence: TGTGCCAGCAGCTCAGGGGGCGTCCTCTACGAGCAGTACTTC. Its translation: CASSSGGVLYEQYF.

The V and J genes are TRBV5-1 and TRBJ1-2; TRBD1 might be the D (6 bases). Trimming stripped 2 bases from V and 5 bases from J, with 16 bases between. The CDR3 is made up of 15 amino acids. Germline assignment: CDR1 SGHRS and CDR2 YFSETQ. The CDR3 DNA reads as TGCGCCAGCAGCTTTGCGGAAGGACAGTCTTATGGCTACACCTTC. It codes for CASSFAEGQSYGYTF.

The chain uses TRBV18 and TRBJ2-7; D unresolved. Trimming left V 1 base short and J 5 bases short, with 9 bases between. Germline V gene sequence: CDR1 KGHSH, CDR2 LQKENI. This CDR3 spans 13 amino acids. CDR3 sequence reads: CASSPLVRNEQYF. As DNA, the CDR3 is TGTGCCAGCTCACCACTCGTCAGAAACGAGCAGTACTTC.

The chain joins TRBV6-1 to TRBJ1-2, with D perhaps TRBD1 (5 bases). V was shortened by 6 bases and J by 8 bases, with 16 bases between the two germline ends. Germline values: CDR1 MNHNS, CDR2 SASEGT. CDR3 length: 13 amino acids. CDR3 protein: CASREAGLGGYTF. The DNA of the CDR3 is TGTGCCAGCAGAGAGGCAGGGCTAGGAGGCTACACCTTC.

The V and J genes are TRBV5-1 and TRBJ2-1; D is unclear. V was pared by 5 bases and J by 1 base, with 7 bases between. The germline V gene has CDR1 SGHRS and CDR2 YFSETQ. This CDR3 has 13 residues. This CDR3 is CASRTGSYNEQFF. CDR3 coding DNA: TGCGCCAGCAGGACCGGGTCCTACAATGAGCAGTTCTTC. Full variable domain (missing parts from reference TRBV5-1 and TRBJ2-1): KAGVTQTPRYLIKTRGQQVTLSCSPISGHRSVSWYQQTPGQGLQFLFEYFSETQRNKGNFPGRFSGRQFSNSRSEMNVSTLELGDSALYLCASRTGSYNEQFFGPGTRLTVL.